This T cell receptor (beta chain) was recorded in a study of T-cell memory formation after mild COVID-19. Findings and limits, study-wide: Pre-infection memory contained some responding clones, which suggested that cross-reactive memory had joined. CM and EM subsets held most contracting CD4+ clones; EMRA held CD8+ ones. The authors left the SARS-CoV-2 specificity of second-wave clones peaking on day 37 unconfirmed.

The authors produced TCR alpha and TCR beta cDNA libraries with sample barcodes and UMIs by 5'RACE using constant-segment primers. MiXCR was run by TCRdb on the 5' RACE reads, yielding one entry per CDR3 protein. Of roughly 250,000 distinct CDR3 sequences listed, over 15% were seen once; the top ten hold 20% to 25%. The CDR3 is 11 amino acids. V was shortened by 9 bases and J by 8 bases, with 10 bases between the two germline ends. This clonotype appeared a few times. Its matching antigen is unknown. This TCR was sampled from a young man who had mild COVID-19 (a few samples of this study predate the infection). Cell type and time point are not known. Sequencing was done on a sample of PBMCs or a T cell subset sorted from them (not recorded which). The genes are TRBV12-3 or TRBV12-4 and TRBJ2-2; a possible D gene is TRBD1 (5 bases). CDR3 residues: CASLRVGELFF. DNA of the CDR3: TGTGCCAGTCTCAGGGTTGGGGAGCTGTTTTTT.